This T cell receptor (beta chain) was sequenced during a study of early T cells in non-severe SARS-CoV-2 infection. Study context: Sequenced material consisted of bulk RNA (from unsorted whole blood), and chains were unpaired. The study, taken as a whole, reports: VDJdb matching favored anti-spike CD8 responses, missing private and CD4 specificities.

In TCRdb, the 5' RACE reads were re-called with MiXCR into one record per CDR3 protein. The sample records tens of thousands of distinct CDR3 sequences, less than 5% being singletons. There are a few counts of this clonotype. Its antigen is unknown. Germline CDR1 WSHSY, CDR2 SAAADI. The CDR3 loop spans 14 amino acids. Trimming left V 3 bases short and J 9 bases short, with 15 bases between. This TCR came from an adult who was a healthcare worker with PCR-confirmed SARS-CoV-2 infection or an uninfected control (not recorded which). The rearrangement uses TRBV10-2 and TRBJ2-1, with a tentative D call TRBD1 (6 bases). The material sequenced was whole blood. The CDR3: CASSDGHQGIEQFF. The CDR3 region has the DNA TGCGCCAGCAGTGATGGGCACCAGGGGATTGAGCAGTTCTTC.